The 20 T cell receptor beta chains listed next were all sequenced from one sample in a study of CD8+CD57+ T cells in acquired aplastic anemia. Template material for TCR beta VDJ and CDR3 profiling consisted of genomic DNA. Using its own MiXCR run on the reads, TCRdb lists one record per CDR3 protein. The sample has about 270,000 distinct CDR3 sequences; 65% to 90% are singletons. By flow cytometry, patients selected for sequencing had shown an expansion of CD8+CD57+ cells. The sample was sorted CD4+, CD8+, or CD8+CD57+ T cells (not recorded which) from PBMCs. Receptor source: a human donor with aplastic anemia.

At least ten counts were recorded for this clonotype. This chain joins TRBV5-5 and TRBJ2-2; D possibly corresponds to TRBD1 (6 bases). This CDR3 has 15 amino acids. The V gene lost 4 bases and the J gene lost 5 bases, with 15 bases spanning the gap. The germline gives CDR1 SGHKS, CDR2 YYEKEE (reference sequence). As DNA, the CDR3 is TGTGCCAGCAGCGCCCCCCCAGGGGTAACCGGGGAGCTGTTTTTT. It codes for CASSAPPGVTGELFF.

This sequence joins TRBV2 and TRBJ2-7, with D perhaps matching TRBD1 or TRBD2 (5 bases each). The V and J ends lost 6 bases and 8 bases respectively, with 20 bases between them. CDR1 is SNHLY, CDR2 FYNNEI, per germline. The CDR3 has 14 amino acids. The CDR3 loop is CASSVEGTYYQQYV. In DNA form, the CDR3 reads TGTGCCAGCAGCGTAGAGGGGACCTATTACCAGCAGTACGTC.

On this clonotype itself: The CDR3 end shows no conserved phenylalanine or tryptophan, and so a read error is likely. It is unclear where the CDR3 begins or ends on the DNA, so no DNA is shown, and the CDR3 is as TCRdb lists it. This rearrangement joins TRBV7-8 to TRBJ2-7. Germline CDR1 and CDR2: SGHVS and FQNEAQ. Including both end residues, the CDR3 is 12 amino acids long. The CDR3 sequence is CASSLDGYAEYL.

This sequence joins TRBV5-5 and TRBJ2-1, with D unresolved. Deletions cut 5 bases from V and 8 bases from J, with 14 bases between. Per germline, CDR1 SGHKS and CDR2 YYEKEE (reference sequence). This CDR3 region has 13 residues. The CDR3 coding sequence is TGTGCCAGCAGTTTTGTAGACATCCATGAGCAGTTCTTC. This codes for CASSFVDIHEQFF.

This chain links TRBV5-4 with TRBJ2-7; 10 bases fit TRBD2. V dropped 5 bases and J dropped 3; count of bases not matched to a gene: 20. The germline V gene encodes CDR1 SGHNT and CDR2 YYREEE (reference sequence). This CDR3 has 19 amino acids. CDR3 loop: CASSHRGLAGERFNYEQYV. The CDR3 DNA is TGTGCCAGCAGTCACAGAGGGCTAGCGGGAGAGCGTTTTAACTACGAGCAGTACGTC.

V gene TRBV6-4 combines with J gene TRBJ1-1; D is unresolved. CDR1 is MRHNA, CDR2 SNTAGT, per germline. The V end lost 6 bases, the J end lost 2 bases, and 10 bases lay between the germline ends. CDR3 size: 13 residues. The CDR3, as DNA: TGTGCCAGCAGGAGGGATGACAACACTGAAGCTTTCTTT. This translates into CASRRDDNTEAFF.

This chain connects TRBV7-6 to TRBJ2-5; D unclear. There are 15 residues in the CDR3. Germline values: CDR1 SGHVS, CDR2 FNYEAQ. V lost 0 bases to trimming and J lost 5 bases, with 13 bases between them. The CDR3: CASSLAPDTNETQYF. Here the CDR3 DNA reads TGTGCCAGCAGCTTAGCCCCCGACACAAATGAGACCCAGTACTTC. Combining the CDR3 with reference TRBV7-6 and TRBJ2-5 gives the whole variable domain GAGVSQSPRYKVTKRGQDVALRCDPISGHVSLYWYRQALGQGPEFLTYFNYEAQQDKSGLPNDRFSAERPEGSISTLTIQRTEQRDSAMYRCASSLAPDTNETQYFGPGTRLLVL.

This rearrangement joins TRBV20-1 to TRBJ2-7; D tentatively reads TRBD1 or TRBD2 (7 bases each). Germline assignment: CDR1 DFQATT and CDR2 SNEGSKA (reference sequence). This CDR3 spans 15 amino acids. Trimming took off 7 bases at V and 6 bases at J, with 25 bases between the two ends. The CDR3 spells CSVREGGGGLVEQYF. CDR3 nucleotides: TGCAGTGTAAGGGAAGGGGGAGGGGGCCTGGTCGAGCAGTACTTC.

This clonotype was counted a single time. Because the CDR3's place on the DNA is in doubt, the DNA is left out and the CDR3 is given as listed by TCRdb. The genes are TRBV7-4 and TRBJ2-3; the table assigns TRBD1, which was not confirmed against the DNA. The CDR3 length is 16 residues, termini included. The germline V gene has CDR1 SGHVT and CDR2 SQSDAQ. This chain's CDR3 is CASSVVGGLAQAPQYF.

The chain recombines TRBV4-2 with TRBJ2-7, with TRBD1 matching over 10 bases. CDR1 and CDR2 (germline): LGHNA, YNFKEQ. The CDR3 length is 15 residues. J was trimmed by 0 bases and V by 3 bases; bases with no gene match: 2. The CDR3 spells CASSQGQGRSYEQYV. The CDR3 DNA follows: TGTGCCAGCAGCCAGGGACAGGGGCGCTCCTACGAGCAGTACGTC.

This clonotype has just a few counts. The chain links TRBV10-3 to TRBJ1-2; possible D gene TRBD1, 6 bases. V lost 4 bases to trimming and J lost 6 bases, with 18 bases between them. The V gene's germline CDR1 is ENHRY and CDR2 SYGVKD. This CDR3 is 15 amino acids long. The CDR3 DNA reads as TGTGCCATCAGTGTTCAGGGGATCGGGCTTCATGGCTACACCTTC. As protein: CAISVQGIGLHGYTF.

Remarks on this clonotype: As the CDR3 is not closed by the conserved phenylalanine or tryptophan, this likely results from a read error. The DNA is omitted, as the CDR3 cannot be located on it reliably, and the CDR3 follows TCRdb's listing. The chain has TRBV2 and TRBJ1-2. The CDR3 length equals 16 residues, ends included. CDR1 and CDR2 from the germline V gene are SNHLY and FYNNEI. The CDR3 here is CASSPTSLYNEQFFGP.

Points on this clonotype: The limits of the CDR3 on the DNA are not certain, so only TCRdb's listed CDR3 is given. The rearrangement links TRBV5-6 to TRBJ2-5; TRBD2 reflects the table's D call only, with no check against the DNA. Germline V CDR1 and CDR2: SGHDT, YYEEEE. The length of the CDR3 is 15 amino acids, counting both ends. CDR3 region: CASSFLWCARETQYF.

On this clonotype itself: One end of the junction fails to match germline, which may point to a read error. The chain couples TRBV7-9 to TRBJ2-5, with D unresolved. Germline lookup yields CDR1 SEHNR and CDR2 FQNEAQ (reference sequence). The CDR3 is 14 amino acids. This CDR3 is CATSRGTAQETQYF. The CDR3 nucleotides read TGTGCCACCAGCAGAGGAACCGCGCAAGAGACCCAGTACTTC.

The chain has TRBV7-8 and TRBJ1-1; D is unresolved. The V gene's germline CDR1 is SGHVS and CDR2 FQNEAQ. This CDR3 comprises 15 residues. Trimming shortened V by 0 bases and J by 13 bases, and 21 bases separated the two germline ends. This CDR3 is CASSLAVAADTQDFF. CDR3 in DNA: TGTGCCAGCAGCTTAGCTGTGGCAGCCGATACGCAGGATTTCTTT.

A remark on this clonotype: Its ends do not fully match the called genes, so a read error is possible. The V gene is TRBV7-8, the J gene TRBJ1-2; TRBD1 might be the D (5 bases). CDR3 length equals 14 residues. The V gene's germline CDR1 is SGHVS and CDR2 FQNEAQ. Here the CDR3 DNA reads TGTGCCAGCAGCCCGGGACCTAGTCACTATAGCTACACCTTC. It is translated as CASSPGPSHYSYTF.

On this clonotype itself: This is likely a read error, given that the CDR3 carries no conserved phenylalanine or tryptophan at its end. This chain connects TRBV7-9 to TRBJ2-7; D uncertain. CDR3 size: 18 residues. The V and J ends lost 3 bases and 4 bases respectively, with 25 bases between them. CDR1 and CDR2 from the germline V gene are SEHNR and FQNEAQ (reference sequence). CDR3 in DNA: TGTGCCAGCAGCTTTCAACGAGACGCGCCAGCCCTGTATTACGAGCAGTACGCC. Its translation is CASSFQRDAPALYYEQYA.

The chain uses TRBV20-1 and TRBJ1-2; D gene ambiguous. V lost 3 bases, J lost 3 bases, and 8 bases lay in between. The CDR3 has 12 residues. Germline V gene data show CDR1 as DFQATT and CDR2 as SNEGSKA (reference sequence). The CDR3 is CSARGVDYGYTF. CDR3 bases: TGCAGTGCTAGGGGCGTTGACTATGGCTACACCTTC.

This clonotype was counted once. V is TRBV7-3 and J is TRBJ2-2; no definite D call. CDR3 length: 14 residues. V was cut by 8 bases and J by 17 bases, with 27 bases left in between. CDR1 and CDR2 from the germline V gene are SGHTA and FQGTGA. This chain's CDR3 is CASSIMANAVEHFF. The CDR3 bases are TGTGCCAGCTCAATAATGGCCAACGCCGTTGAACACTTTTTT.

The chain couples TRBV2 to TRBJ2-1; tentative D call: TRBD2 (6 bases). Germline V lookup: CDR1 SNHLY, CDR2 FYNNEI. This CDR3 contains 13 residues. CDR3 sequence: CPCSDGGIHEQFF. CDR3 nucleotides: TGTCCCTGTAGCGATGGGGGGATCCATGAGCAGTTCTTC.